A single sample gave rise to the 12 T cell receptor beta chains below, sequenced in a study of T cells after yellow fever vaccination. TCRdb re-analysed the 5' RACE reads in MiXCR, keeping a single row per CDR3 protein. The sample holds hundreds of thousands of distinct CDR3 sequences, roughly 19% seen once. The source was PBMCs, collected 15 days after the yellow fever booster vaccination. The receptors originated from a man aged 30 to 39 who received the YFV17D yellow fever vaccine.

The rearrangement joins TRBV7-2 to TRBJ2-5, with 7 positions matching TRBD2. Per germline, CDR1 SGHTA and CDR2 FQGNSA. The CDR3 totals 16 residues. With 2 bases clipped from V and 7 bases from J, the junction kept 13 bases outside the gene matches. The CDR3 region is CASSLLSRAGAGTQYF. Here the CDR3 DNA reads TGTGCCAGCAGCTTATTGAGTCGGGCGGGAGCAGGGACCCAGTACTTC.

This chain uses TRBV12-3 or TRBV12-4 with TRBJ2-1; D is ambiguous. V lost 6 bases to trimming and J lost 3 bases, with 15 bases between them. There are 15 residues in the CDR3. CDR3 nucleotide sequence: TGTGCCAGCAGCAACTTCCGGGCCGACTACAATGAGCAGTTCTTC. Translated: CASSNFRADYNEQFF.

This clonotype was recorded at least ten times. The chain employs TRBV29-1 and TRBJ2-2; D not certain. Germline CDR1 SQVTM, CDR2 ANQGSEA. Trimming left V 6 bases short and J 1 base short, with 0 bases between. CDR3 length: 10 residues. The CDR3 here is CSVNTGELFF. For the CDR3, the DNA is TGCAGCGTGAACACCGGGGAGCTGTTTTTT.

This chain joins TRBV10-3 and TRBJ2-1, with 11 bases fitting TRBD2. This CDR3 contains 14 residues. The trim removed 8 bases at V and 4 bases at J, leaving 4 bases unmatched. The V gene's germline CDR1 is ENHRY and CDR2 SYGVKD. CDR3 sequence: CAIGTSGNYNEQFF. CDR3 nucleotides: TGTGCCATCGGGACTAGCGGAAATTACAATGAGCAGTTCTTC.

This clonotype occurred a few times. The chain uses TRBV10-3 and TRBJ2-7, with D possibly being TRBD1 (5 bases). The CDR3 sequence is 12 residues long. The ends were cut back, 8 bases at V and 2 bases at J, with 10 bases in the middle. The germline gives CDR1 ENHRY, CDR2 SYGVKD. DNA for the CDR3: TGTGCCATCTCCGTGGACACCTACGAGCAGTACTTC. As protein: CAISVDTYEQYF.

The chain carries TRBV7-2 and TRBJ2-1, with D tentatively TRBD1 (6 bases). Trimming took 2 bases from V and 6 from J, leaving 11 bases between them. Per germline, CDR1 SGHTA and CDR2 FQGNSA. The CDR3 is 14 residues long. The CDR3 region has the DNA TGTGCCAGCAGCTTATTTTCCAGGGGCAATGAGCAGTTCTTC. Its protein product is CASSLFSRGNEQFF.

The chain combines TRBV5-1 with TRBJ2-1, with 8 bases aligning to TRBD2. The CDR3 spans 16 residues. The germline CDR1 and CDR2 sequences are SGHRS and YFSETQ. Germline trimming cut 0 bases from V and 4 bases from J; bases unmatched to any gene: 6. CDR3 bases: TGCGCCAGCAGCTTGGTTGGGACTAGGGAGTACAATGAGCAGTTCTTC. This translates into CASSLVGTREYNEQFF.

This clonotype was detected many times. The chain carries TRBV7-2 and TRBJ2-1; D is unresolved. Between the trimmed V and J ends, which lost 3 bases and 9 bases, there was a span of 9 bases. CDR3 length: 12 amino acids. CDR1 and CDR2 from the germline V gene are SGHTA and FQGNSA. The CDR3 nucleotides read TGTGCCAGCAGCTTGCCTCCCGCTGAGCAGTTCTTC. Its translation is CASSLPPAEQFF. The full variable domain, its missing parts supplied by reference TRBV7-2 and TRBJ2-1, is GAGVSQSPSNKVTEKGKDVELRCDPISGHTALYWYRQSLGQGLEFLIYFQGNSAPDKSGLPSDRFSAERTGGSVSTLTIQRTQQEDSAVYLCASSLPPAEQFFGPGTRLTVL.

The V and J genes are TRBV5-1 and TRBJ2-5; no clear D. Trimming shortened V by 0 bases and J by 2 bases, and 8 bases separated the two germline ends. Germline CDR1 SGHRS, CDR2 YFSETQ. The CDR3 covers 14 residues. The CDR3 bases are TGCGCCAGCAGCTTGGGAAAGGGACAAGAGACCCAGTACTTC. Its protein product is CASSLGKGQETQYF.

This clonotype showed up just a few times. The chain is built from TRBV29-1 and TRBJ2-5; TRBD2 agrees at 10 bases. Trimming cost V 2 bases and J 5 bases; bases outside gene matches: 8. CDR1 is SQVTM and CDR2 is ANQGSEA in the germline V gene. The CDR3 has 15 amino acids. CDR3 residues: CSVELAGDKLETQYF. In nucleotides, the CDR3 is TGCAGCGTTGAACTAGCGGGAGATAAGTTGGAGACCCAGTACTTC.

This clonotype has just a few counts. The DNA for the CDR3 is TGTGCCAGCGGTTCGGGAGAGAGCGAGCAGTACTTC. It yields the protein CASGSGESEQYF. The rearrangement links TRBV9 to TRBJ2-7; D is perhaps TRBD2 (6 bases). Per the germline V gene, CDR1 is SGDLS and CDR2 is YYNGEE. CDR3 length: 12 amino acids. V shed 7 bases and J shed 6 bases, with 14 bases lying between them.

The chain combines TRBV20-1 with TRBJ2-7, with TRBD1 matching over 9 bases. CDR3 size: 16 residues. J was trimmed by 6 bases and V by 8 bases; bases with no gene match: 20. The germline V gene encodes CDR1 DFQATT and CDR2 SNEGSKA (reference sequence). The CDR3 DNA follows: TGCAGTACCCCCCCCATGACCGGGACAGGGTCTCGCGAGCAGTACTTC. Its protein product is CSTPPMTGTGSREQYF.